These 5 T cell receptor beta chains were sequenced from one sample in a study of T cell changes during pregnancy in multiple sclerosis. TCRdb keeps only in-frame clones here, not all; method: immunoSEQ multiplex PCR. This sample yields about 44,000 clones, of which 95% to 96% are seen a single time; about 0.92% belongs to the top ten. The sequencing used peripheral blood, collected in the second trimester of pregnancy. Receptors originate from a female donor with multiple sclerosis, enrolled in a pregnancy study.

This clone is deemed medium-sized (0.01 to 0.1%). The rearrangement joins TRBV7-9 to TRBJ2-7, with a tentative D call TRBD2 (6 bases). V lost 5 bases, J lost 6 bases, and 17 bases lay in between. This CDR3 is 14 amino acids long. Germline V gives CDR1 SEHNR, CDR2 FQNEAQ (reference sequence). In DNA, the CDR3 is TGTGCCAGCAGCCCAACCGGGGGACTGCTCGAGCAGTACTTC. Protein sequence: CASSPTGGLLEQYF.

V usage is TRBV4-1 and J usage is TRBJ2-2; TRBD2 is a possible D gene (6 bases). V lost 5 bases, J lost 4 bases, and 11 bases lay in between. The CDR3 extends over 14 amino acids. Germline V gene sequence: CDR1 MGHRA, CDR2 YSYEKL. Here the CDR3 reads CASSAAGGTGELFF. The CDR3, as DNA: TGCGCCAGCAGCGCAGCCGGGGGCACCGGGGAGCTGTTTTTT.

V is TRBV7-2 and J is TRBJ2-4; TRBD2 agrees at 11 bases. Germline assignment: CDR1 SGHTA and CDR2 FQGNSA. The CDR3 extends over 17 amino acids. V trimming: 5 bases; J trimming: 1 base; junction bases outside the gene matches: 7. This CDR3 reads CASSLGLAEWAKNIQYF. CDR3 bases: TGTGCCAGCAGCCTGGGACTAGCGGAGTGGGCCAAAAACATTCAGTACTTC.

The genes are TRBV27 and TRBJ2-7, with 8 bases identical to TRBD2. CDR1 is MNHEY and CDR2 is SMNVEV in the germline V gene (reference sequence). The V and J ends lost 4 bases and 2 bases, in that order; junction bases with no gene match: 7. The CDR3 runs 15 residues. CDR3 residues: CASSSRTSSAYEQYF. The CDR3 DNA sequence: TGTGCCAGCAGTTCTCGGACTAGCAGTGCCTACGAGCAGTACTTC.

J is TRBJ1-1 and V is TRBV27, with 7 bases lining up with TRBD1. Per the germline V gene, CDR1 is MNHEY and CDR2 is SMNVEV (reference sequence). The CDR3 is 14 amino acids. V gave up 6 bases and J gave up 6 bases; unmatched junction bases: 10. The CDR3 region is CASSRARQGPEAFF. The CDR3 DNA reads TGTGCCAGCAGCCGCGCCCGACAGGGCCCTGAAGCTTTCTTT.